The clone carrying this T cell receptor beta chain occurred once. How the authors handled the data: Counts of nucleated cells, estimated from reference gene primer amplification, were obtained. Clones were read by immunoSEQ multiplex PCR, and TCRdb kept only the in-frame ones, dropping some. V and J calls and clone size are as listed in that table; D and trimming were resolved from the DNA. This table has around 260,000 clones, over 65% appearing once. Germline assignment: CDR1 SEHNR and CDR2 FQNEAQ (reference sequence). The V gene end was trimmed by 5 bases and the J gene end by 5 bases; junction bases not matched to a gene: 9. The CDR3 loop spans 15 amino acids. This sample was taken from a study of blood T cell repertoires in COVID-19. In the study overall: Samples of COVID-19 (acute and convalescent) were obtained from the United States, Italy and Spain. Sample material is recorded as cDNA or gDNA derived from T cells, B-cell-depleted T cells, or PBMCs.

This clonotype originated in a man in his fifties or sixties who had recovered from COVID-19. This rearrangement joins TRBV7-9 to TRBJ2-5; 9 positions agree with TRBD1. Source material: peripheral blood. The CDR3 DNA is TGTGCCAGCAGCCGCCCCGGACAGGGGTGGGAGACCCAGTACTTC. It specifies CASSRPGQGWETQYF.